What follows describes a single TCR beta chain. Its antigen is not known. This entry comes from a study of cytomegalovirus exposure and HLA in healthy donors. The CDR3 covers 13 residues. V lost 4 bases to trimming and J lost 4 bases, with 8 bases between them. Germline V lookup: CDR1 SGHTA, CDR2 FQGNSA. Study-level points and caveats: Analysis was carried out at a later point, and it linked a missense DCLRE1C variant to TCR beta V- and J-gene trimming. At a 0.05 false discovery rate, a later analysis found 15,000 to 20,000 TCR beta sequences to be associated with HLA alleles.

Healthy bone marrow donors made up the cohort. The PCR employed 60 Vbeta primers together with 13 Jbeta primers. Sequenced by immunoSEQ multiplex PCR; TCRdb stores in-frame clones only, minus some. This sample contains 130,000 or so clones. This TCR came from a woman aged 40 to 50 in good health and CMV-seronegative. The sample taken for sequencing was PBMCs. V usage is TRBV7-2 and J usage is TRBJ1-5; D not certain. DNA for the CDR3: TGTGCCAGCAGCTCTGAACTGAATCAGCCCCAGCATTTT. It yields the protein CASSSELNQPQHF.